Sequencing of this TCR beta chain was carried out in a study of cytomegalovirus exposure and HLA in healthy donors. In the study overall: Of roughly 400 genotyped donors, roughly 81% grouped in the Caucasian-associated ancestry cluster. Whole-study findings and limits: One cluster of highly shared sequence variants probably arose as a sequencing artifact.

The germline V gene has CDR1 KGHSH and CDR2 LQKENI. J was trimmed by 4 bases and V by 6 bases; bases with no gene match: 10. CDR3 length equals 16 residues. For this clone: Its antigen is not identified.

13 Jbeta primers and 60 Vbeta primers were used for the PCR. Repertoires were generated with immunoSEQ multiplex PCR, while TCRdb's copy carries only in-frame clones and drops some. The table shows approximately 140,000 clones, with about 85% occurring only once. The sequence came from a boy younger than 18 in good health and CMV-seronegative. This chain joins TRBV18 and TRBJ2-1; TRBD1 matches at 9 bases. Sequencing was performed on PBMCs. CDR3 nucleotides: TGTGCCAGCTCTCGGGACAGGGTCCGATATTACAATGAGCAGTTCTTC. Translation gives CASSRDRVRYYNEQFF.